Presented here are 2 T cell receptor beta chains from one specimen sequenced in a study of regulatory T cells in long-lasting Graves disease (TCRdb year 2021). The library was produced with multiplex PCR. The sequencing machine was an Illumina HiSeq 4000. iRepertoire HTBI primers and Arm-PCR amplification of CDR3 regions were used to construct TCR beta libraries. Using fastp at Q25 and MiXCR, TCRdb reprocessed the public reads and kept productive beta chains. Every CDR3 protein is listed once, alongside the most common genes and DNA of its rows. Here the sample has approximately 350,000 distinct CDR3 sequences; roughly 25% occur a single time. The biggest ten clones account for 25% to 30% of the sample. Reading the label with the study, this specimen's time point is: persistent/refractory GD, antithyroid drugs over 5 years with positive TRAb. RNA was extracted from PBMCs in TRIzol for both TCR sequencing and RNA sequencing.

Sequenced material: peripheral blood mononuclear cells (PBMCs), taken when the disease was refractory, from a patient treated with antithyroid drugs. These receptors were collected from a woman aged 35 to 49 with Graves disease. Donor details come from another sample of the same person, matched by shared clones.

Turning to this clonotype: This may stem from a read error, because a much larger clone lies one nucleotide away. This chain links TRBV28 with TRBJ2-7; TRBD1 agrees at 9 bases. CDR1 is MDHEN and CDR2 is SYDVKM in the germline V gene. The V segment lost 6 bases and the J segment 9 bases; nucleotides outside the gene matches: 15. This CDR3 region has 15 residues. This CDR3 is CASSRLWTGVHVQYF. The CDR3 bases are TGTGCCAGCAGCCGACTTTGGACAGGGGTCCACGTGCAGTACTTC.

In this sample, this clonotype turned up a few times. This chain joins TRBV3-1 and TRBJ2-6; D perhaps matches TRBD1 (5 bases). This CDR3 is built from 18 residues. Germline CDR1 and CDR2: LGHDT and YNNKEL (reference sequence). V dropped 1 base and J dropped 0 bases, with 13 bases sitting between them. CDR3 nucleotide sequence: TGTGCCAGCAGCCAAGCCCGACAGTTCATCTCTGGGGCCAACGTCCTGACTTTC. It translates to CASSQARQFISGANVLTF.